This TCR beta chain derives from a study of T cell responses to AZD1222 COVID-19 vaccine. V lost 8 bases and J lost 0; bases outside the gene matches: 12. This CDR3 has 17 residues. Germline-derived CDR1 and CDR2 are MNHEY and SMNVEV (reference sequence). Measured with immunoSEQ multiplex PCR; TCRdb has only the in-frame clones, and not every one. The sample yields about 120,000 clones, around nine tenths seen once. Regarding the study as a whole: The study found vaccine-associated CD4 TCRs spanning spike, dominant at 160-218 and 743-854. Spike-specific TCR depth and breadth grew after two AZD1222 doses.

On this clone itself: Its antigen remains unknown.

The J gene is TRBJ2-4, the V gene TRBV27; 8 positions agree with TRBD2. The TCR comes from an adult who received the MenACWY meningococcal vaccine as a control. Material: peripheral blood, obtained 28 days after the second dose of the MenACWY control vaccine. CDR3 sequence reads: CASGSQRGNLAKNIQYF. In DNA form, the CDR3 reads TGTGCCAGCGGATCGCAGCGGGGGAACTTAGCCAAAAACATTCAGTACTTC.